The source of this T cell receptor beta chain is a study of regulatory T cells in long-lasting Graves disease. Broader study findings: Persistent Graves' patients had lower TCR diversity than newly diagnosed ones.

For this clonotype: Its antigen remains unidentified.

Building of the TCR beta libraries involved iRepertoire HTBI primers and Arm-PCR of CDR3 regions. TCRdb reanalysed the multiplex PCR reads using MiXCR and keeps one entry per CDR3 protein. This sample carries about 520,000 distinct CDR3 sequences, around 11% of them seen once, and the ten largest clones take roughly 8.9%. Time point described: newly diagnosed GD, antithyroid drugs for less than 3 months. Preparation of the TCR library used RNA extracted from PBMCs. Trimming stripped 1 base from V and 5 bases from J, with 6 bases between. Germline V gene lookup returns CDR1 SEHNR and CDR2 FQNEAQ (reference sequence). The length of the CDR3 is 12 residues. These records were also assigned to another study, of T cells in Graves' hyperthyroidism and ophthalmopathy. That source reports: Using the HTBI primer set, a first-round RT-PCR was run on the TCR CDR3.

This TCR came from a woman under 40 with Graves disease. This rearrangement joins TRBV7-9 to TRBJ2-7; D unresolved. The source material was peripheral blood mononuclear cells (PBMCs), sampled at new diagnosis, from a patient treated with antithyroid drugs. The CDR3 reads CASSLDWNEQYF. CDR3 coding DNA: TGTGCCAGCAGCTTAGACTGGAACGAGCAGTACTTC.